This TCR beta chain was identified during a study of blood T cell repertoires in COVID-19. Study-wide context: Material from acute and convalescent COVID-19 was sourced from the United States, Italy and Spain. From T cells, B-cell-depleted T cells, or PBMCs came the material, which was cDNA or gDNA.

In the authors' methods: The authors estimated nucleated cell counts from reference gene primer amplification. The assay was immunoSEQ multiplex PCR, and TCRdb's table has in-frame clones only and misses some. Clonal size and the V and J genes are those of that table, whereas D and trimming came from the DNA. Among just under 80,000 clones listed, approximately 78% were seen once. This receptor was obtained from a woman in her seventies with acute or convalescent COVID-19. The sequencing input was peripheral blood.

The DNA for the CDR3 is TGTGCCACCAGCAGAGGTAGCGGGACCTTAGGGACCCAGTACTTC. This encodes CATSRGSGTLGTQYF. The chain has TRBV15 and TRBJ2-5; 8 nucleotides align to TRBD2. Germline V gene lookup returns CDR1 LNHNV and CDR2 YYDKDF (reference sequence). Trimming took 1 base from V and 7 from J; bases not matched to a gene: 8. The CDR3 is 15 residues long.